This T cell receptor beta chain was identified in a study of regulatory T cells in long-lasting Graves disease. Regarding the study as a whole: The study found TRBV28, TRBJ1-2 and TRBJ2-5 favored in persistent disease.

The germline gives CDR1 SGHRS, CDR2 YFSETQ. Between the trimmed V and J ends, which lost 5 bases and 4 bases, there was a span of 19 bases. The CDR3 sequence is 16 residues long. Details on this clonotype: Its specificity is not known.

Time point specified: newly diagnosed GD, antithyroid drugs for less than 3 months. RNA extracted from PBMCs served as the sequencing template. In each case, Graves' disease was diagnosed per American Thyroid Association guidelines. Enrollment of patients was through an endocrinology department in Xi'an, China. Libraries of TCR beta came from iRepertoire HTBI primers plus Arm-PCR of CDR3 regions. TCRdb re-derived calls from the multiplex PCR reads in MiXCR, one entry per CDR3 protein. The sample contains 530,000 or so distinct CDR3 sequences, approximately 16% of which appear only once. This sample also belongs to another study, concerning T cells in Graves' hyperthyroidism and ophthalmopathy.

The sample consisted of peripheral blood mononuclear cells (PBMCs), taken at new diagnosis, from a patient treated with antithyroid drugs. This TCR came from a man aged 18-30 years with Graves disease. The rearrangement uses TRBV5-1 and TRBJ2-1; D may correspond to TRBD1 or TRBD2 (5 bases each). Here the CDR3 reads CASRNGLLGDYNEQFF. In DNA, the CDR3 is TGCGCCAGCAGAAACGGATTACTAGGGGATTACAATGAGCAGTTCTTC.